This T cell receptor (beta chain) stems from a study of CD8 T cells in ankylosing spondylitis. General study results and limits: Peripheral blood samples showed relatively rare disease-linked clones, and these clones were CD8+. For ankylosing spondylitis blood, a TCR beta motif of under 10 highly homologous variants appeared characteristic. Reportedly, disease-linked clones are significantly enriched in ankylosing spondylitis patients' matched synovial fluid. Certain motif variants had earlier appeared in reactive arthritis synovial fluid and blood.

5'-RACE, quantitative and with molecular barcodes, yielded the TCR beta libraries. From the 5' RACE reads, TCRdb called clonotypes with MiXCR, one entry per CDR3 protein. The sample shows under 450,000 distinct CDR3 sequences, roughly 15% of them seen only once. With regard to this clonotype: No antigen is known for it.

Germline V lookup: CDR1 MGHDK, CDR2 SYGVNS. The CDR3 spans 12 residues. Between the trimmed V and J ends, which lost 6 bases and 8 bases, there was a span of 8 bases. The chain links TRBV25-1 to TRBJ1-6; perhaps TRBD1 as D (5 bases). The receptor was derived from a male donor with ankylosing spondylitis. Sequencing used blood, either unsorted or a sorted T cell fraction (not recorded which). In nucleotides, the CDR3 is TGTGCCAGCAGAACAGGCTATTCACCCCTCCACTTT. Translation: CASRTGYSPLHF.